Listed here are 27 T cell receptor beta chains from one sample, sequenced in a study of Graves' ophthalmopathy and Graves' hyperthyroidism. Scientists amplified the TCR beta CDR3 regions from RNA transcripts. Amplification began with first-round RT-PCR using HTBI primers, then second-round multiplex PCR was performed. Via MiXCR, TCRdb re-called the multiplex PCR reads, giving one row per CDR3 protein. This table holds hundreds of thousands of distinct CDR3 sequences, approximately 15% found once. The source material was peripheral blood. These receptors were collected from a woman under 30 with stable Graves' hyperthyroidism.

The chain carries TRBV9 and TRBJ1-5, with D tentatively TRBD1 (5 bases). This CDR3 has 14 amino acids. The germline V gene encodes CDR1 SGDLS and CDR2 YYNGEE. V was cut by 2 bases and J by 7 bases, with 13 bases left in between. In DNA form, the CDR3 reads TGTGCCAGCAGCGTTCGGGGGGGGAAGCAGCCCCAGCATTTT. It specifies CASSVRGGKQPQHF.

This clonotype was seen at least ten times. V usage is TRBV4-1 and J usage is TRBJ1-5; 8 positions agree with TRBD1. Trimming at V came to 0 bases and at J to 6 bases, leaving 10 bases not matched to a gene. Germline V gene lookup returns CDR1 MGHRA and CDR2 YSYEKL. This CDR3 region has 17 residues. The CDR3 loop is CASSQDLWQGAGQPQHF. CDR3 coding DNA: TGCGCCAGCAGCCAAGATTTGTGGCAGGGGGCTGGTCAGCCCCAGCATTTT.

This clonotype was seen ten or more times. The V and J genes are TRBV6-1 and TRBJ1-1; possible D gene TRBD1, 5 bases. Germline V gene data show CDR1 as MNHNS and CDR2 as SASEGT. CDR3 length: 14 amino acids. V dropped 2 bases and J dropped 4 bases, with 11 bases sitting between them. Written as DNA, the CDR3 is TGTGCCAGCAGTGAATGGGCAGGGTTCACTGAAGCTTTCTTT. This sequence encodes CASSEWAGFTEAFF.

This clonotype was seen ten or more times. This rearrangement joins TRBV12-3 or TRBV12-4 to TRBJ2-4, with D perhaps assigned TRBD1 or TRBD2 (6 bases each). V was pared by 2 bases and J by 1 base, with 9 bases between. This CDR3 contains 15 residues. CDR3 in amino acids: CASSLQGRAKNIQYF. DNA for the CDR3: TGTGCCAGCAGTTTACAGGGGAGGGCCAAAAACATTCAGTACTTC.

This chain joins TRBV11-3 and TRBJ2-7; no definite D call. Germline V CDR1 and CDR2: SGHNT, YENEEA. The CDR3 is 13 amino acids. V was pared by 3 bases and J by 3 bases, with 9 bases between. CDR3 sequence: CASSFLHYYEQYF. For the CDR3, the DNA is TGTGCCAGCAGCTTCCTACACTACTACGAGCAGTACTTC.

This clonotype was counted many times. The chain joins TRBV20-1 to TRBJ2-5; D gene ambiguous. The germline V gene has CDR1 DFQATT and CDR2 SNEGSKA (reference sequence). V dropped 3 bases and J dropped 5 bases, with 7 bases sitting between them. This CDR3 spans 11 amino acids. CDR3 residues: CSARLLETQYF. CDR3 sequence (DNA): TGCAGTGCTAGGCTTTTGGAGACCCAGTACTTC.

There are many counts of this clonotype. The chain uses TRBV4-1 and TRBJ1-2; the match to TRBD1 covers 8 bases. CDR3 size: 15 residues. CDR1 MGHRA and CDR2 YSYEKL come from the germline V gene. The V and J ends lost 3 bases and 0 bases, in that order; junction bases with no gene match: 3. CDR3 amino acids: CASSHKTGANYGYTF. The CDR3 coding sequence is TGCGCCAGCAGCCACAAGACAGGGGCTAACTATGGCTACACCTTC.

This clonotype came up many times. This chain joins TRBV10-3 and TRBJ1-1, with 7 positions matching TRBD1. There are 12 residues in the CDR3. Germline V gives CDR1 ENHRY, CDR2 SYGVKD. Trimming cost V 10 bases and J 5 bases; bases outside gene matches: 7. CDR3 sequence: CATQQGGTEAFF. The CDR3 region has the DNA TGTGCCACCCAGCAGGGGGGGACTGAAGCTTTCTTT.

The CDR3 region is CSVVMRGTEAFF. CDR3 nucleotide sequence: TGCAGCGTTGTTATGAGGGGAACTGAAGCTTTCTTT. V and J are TRBV29-1 and TRBJ1-1, with D possibly TRBD1 on 5 matching bases. With 4 bases removed from V and 5 bases from J, the gap between germline ends came to 11 bases. Germline CDR1 is SQVTM and CDR2 is ANQGSEA. The CDR3 has 12 residues.

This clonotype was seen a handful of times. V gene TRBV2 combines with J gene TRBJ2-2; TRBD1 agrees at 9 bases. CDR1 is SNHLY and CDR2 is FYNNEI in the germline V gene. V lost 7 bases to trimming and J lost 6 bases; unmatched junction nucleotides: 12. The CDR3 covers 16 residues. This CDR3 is CASKRWEQGAPGELFF. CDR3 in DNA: TGTGCCAGCAAGAGGTGGGAACAGGGGGCCCCCGGGGAGCTGTTTTTT. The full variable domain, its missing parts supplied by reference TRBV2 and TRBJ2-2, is EPEVTQTPSHQVTQMGQEVILRCVPISNHLYFYWYRQILGQKVEFLVSFYNNEISEKSEIFDDQFSVERPDGSNFTLKIRSTKLEDSAMYFCASKRWEQGAPGELFFGEGSRLTVL.

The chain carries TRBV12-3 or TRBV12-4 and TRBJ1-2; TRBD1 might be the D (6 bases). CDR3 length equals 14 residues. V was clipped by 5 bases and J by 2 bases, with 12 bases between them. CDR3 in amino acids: CASSPQGRNYGYTF. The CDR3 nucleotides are TGTGCCAGCAGTCCCCAGGGGAGAAACTATGGCTACACCTTC.

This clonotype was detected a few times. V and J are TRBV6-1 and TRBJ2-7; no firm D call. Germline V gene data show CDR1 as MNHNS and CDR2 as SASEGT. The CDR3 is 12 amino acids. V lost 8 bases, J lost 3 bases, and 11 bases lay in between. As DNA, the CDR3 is TGTGCCAGCGGCCCGGGCTACTACGAGCAGTACTTC. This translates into CASGPGYYEQYF.

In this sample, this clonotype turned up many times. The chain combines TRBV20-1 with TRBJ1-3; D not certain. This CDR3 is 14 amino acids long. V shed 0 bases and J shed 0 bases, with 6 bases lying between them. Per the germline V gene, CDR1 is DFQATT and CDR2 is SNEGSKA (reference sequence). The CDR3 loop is CSARDQVSGNTIYF. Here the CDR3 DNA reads TGCAGTGCTAGAGATCAGGTCTCTGGAAACACCATATATTTT.

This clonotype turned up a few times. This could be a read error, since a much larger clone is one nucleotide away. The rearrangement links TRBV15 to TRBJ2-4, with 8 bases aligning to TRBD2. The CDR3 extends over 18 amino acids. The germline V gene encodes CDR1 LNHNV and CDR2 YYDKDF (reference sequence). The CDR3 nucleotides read TGTGCCACCAGCAGAGAGGGGACGGCAGGACTAGCCAAAAACATTAAGTACTTC. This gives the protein CATSREGTAGLAKNIKYF.

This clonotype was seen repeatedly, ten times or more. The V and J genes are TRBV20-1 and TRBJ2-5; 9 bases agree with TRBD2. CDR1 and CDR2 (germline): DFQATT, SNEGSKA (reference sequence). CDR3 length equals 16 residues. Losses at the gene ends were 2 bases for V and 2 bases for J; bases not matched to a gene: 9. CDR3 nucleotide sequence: TGCAGTGCTAGACCAGCTCAGCGGGGGGCGCAAGAGACCCAGTACTTC. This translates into CSARPAQRGAQETQYF.

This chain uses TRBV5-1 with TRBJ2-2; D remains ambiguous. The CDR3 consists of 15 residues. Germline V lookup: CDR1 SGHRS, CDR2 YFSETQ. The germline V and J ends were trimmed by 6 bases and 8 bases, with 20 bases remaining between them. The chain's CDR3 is CASTATAGDLGELFF. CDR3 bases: TGCGCCAGCACTGCAACCGCAGGTGATTTGGGGGAGCTGTTTTTT.

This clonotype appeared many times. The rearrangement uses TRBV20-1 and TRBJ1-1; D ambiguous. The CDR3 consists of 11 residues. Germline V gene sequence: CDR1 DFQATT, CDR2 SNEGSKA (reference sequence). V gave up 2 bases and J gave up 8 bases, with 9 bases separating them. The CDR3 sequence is CSARRADEAFF. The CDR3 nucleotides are TGCAGTGCTAGAAGGGCCGACGAAGCTTTCTTT.

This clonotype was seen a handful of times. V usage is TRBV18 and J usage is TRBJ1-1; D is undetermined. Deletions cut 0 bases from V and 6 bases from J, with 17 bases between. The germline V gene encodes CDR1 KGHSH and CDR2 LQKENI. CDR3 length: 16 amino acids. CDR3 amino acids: CASSPPYFWGSAEAFF. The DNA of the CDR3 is TGTGCCAGCTCACCACCTTATTTCTGGGGAAGTGCTGAAGCTTTCTTT.

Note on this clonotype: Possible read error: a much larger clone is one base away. CDR3 DNA sequence: TGTGCCAGCAGCTTAGAAGCGGGGGGGTTCCTAGAGATCCAGTACTTC. Translated, it gives CASSLEAGGFLEIQYF. The chain links TRBV7-2 to TRBJ2-5, with TRBD2 matching 10 bases. This CDR3 region has 16 residues. Germline lookup yields CDR1 SGHTA and CDR2 FQGNSA.

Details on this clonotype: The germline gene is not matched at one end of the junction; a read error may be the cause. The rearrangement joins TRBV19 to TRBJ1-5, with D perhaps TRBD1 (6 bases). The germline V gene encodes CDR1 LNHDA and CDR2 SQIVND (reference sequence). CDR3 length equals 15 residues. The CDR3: CASSMRGGVGQSQHF. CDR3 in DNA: TGTGCCAGTAGTATGAGAGGGGGGGTGGGTCAGTCCCAGCATTTT.

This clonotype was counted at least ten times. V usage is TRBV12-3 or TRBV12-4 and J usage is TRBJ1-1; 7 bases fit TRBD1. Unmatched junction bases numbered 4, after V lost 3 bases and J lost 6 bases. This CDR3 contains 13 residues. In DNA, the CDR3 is TGTGCCAGCAGTTTGGGCAGGGGGGCTGAAGCTTTCTTT. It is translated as CASSLGRGAEAFF.

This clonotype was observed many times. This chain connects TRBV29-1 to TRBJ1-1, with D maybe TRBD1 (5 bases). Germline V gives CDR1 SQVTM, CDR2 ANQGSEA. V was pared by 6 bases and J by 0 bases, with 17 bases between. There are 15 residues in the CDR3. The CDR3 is CSVTPGTSMNTEAFF. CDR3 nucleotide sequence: TGCAGCGTAACCCCCGGGACGTCAATGAACACTGAAGCTTTCTTT. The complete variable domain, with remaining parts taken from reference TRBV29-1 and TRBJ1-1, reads SAVISQKPSRDICQRGTSLTIQCQVDSQVTMMFWYRQQPGQSLTLIATANQGSEATYESGFVIDKFPISRPNLTFSTLTVSNMSPEDSSIYLCSVTPGTSMNTEAFFGQGTRLTVV.

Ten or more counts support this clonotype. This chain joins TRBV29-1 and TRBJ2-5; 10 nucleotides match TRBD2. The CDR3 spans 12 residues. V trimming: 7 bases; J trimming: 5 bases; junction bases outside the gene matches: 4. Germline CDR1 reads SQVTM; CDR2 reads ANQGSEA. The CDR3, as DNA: TGCAGCGCAGCGGGGGGGCGTGAGACCCAGTACTTC. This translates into CSAAGGRETQYF.

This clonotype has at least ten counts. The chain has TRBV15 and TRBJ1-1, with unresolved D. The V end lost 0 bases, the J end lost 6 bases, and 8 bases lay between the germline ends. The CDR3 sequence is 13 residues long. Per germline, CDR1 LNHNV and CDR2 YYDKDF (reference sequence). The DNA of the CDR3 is TGTGCCACCAGCAGAGATTTATCCCCTGAAGCTTTCTTT. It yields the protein CATSRDLSPEAFF.

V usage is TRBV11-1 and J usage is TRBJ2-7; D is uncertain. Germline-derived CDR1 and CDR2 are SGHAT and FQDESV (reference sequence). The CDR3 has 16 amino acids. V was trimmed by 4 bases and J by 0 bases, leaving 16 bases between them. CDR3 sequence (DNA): TGTGCCAGCAGCTCAAGGAGAGACCCGAACTCCTACGAGCAGTACTTC. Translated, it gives CASSSRRDPNSYEQYF.

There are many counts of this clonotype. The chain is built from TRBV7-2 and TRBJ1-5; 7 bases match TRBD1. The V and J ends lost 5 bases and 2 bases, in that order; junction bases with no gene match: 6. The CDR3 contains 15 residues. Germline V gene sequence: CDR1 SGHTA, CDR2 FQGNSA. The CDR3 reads CASSADRAGNQPQHF. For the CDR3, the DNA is TGTGCCAGCAGCGCCGACAGGGCTGGCAATCAGCCCCAGCATTTT.

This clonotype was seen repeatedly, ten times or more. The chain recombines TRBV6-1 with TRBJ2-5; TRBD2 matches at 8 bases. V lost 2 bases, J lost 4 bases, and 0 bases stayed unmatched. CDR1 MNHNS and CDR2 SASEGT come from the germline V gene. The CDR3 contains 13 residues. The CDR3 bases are TGTGCCAGCAGTGAAAGCGGGGGAGAGACCCAGTACTTC. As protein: CASSESGGETQYF.